The entry below gives a single T cell receptor beta chain sequence along with its context. The antigen remains unidentified. Clones were sequenced by immunoSEQ multiplex PCR, and TCRdb holds only the in-frame ones, with some missing. The profile shows roughly 30,000 clones, 94% of them singletons. The data belong to a study of T cells in localized non-small cell lung cancer. Study outcomes and limitations: Greater T cell density in blood accompanied longer overall survival. A single tumor region was sequenced, leaving heterogeneity possible. Exceeding tumor, uninvolved adjacent lung had the highest T cell clonality.

The receptor was isolated from a woman aged 40-69 years with stage I lung adenocarcinoma. The material was peripheral blood, obtained before any cancer treatment.

The DNA of the CDR3 is TGTGCCATCAGTGAGGGTGAACTAGCGGGAGTGGGTGAGCAGTTCTTC. Translating gives CAISEGELAGVGEQFF. This chain connects TRBV10-3 to TRBJ2-1; 11 bases agree with TRBD2. Germline CDR1 ENHRY, CDR2 SYGVKD. The CDR3 contains 16 residues. The V and J ends lost 2 bases and 9 bases, in that order; junction bases with no gene match: 9.